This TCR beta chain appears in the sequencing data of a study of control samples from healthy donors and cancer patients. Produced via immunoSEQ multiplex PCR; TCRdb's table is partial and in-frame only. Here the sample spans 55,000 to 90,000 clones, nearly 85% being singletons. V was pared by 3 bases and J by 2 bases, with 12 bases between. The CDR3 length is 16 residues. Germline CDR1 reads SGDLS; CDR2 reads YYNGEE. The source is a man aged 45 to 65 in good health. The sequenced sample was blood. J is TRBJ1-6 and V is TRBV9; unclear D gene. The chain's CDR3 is CASSAEPRPYNSPLHF. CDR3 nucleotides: TGTGCCAGCAGCGCCGAACCCCGACCCTATAATTCACCCCTCCACTTT.